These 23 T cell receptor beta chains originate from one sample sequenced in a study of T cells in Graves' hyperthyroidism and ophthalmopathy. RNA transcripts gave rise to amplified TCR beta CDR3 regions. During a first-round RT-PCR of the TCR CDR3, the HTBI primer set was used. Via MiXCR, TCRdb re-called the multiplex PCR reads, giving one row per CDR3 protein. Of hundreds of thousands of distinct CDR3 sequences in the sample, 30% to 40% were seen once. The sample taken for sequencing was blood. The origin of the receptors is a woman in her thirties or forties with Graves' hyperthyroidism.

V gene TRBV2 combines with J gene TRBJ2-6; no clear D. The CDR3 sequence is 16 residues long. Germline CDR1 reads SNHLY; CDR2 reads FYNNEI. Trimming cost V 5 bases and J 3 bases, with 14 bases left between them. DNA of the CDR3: TGTGCCAGCAGTAGAATCCCAGGTGGTGGGGCCAACGTCCTGACTTTC. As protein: CASSRIPGGGANVLTF.

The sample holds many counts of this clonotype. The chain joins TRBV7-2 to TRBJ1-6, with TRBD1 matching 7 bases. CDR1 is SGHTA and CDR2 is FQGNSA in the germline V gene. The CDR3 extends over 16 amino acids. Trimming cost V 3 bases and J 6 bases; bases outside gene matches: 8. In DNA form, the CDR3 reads TGTGCCAGCAGCTTCTCCGGGACAGAAGTTAATTCACCCCTCCACTTT. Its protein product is CASSFSGTEVNSPLHF.

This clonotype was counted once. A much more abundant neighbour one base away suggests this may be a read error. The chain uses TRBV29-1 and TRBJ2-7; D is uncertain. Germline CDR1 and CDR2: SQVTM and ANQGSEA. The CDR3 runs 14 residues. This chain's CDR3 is CSVGLDISSYEQHF. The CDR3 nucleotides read TGCAGCGTTGGTCTAGACATAAGCTCCTACGAGCAGCACTTC.

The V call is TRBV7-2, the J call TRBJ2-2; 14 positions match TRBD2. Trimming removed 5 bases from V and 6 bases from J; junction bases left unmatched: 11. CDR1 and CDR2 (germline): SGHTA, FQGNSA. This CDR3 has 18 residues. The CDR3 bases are TGTGCCAGCAGCCCCCGACCGGGACTAGCGGGGGTCGCCGGGGAGCTGTTTTTT. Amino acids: CASSPRPGLAGVAGELFF.

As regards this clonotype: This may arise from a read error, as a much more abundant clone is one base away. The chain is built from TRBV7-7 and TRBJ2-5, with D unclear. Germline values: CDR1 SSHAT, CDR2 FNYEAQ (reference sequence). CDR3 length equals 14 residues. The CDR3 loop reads CASSPGSAPNEQYF. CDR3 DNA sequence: TGTGCTAGCAGCCCTGGATCAGCGCCGAATGAGCAGTACTTC.

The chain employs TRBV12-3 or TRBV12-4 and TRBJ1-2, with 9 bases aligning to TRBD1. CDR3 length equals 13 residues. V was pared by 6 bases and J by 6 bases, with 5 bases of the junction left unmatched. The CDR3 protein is CASRKGQGHGYTF. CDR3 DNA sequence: TGTGCCAGCAGAAAAGGACAGGGGCATGGCTACACCTTC.

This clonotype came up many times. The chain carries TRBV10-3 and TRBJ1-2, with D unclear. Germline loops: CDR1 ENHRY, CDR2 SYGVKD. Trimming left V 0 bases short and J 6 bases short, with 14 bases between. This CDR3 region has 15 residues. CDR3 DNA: TGTGCCATCAGTGAGTCGATTCGGTTCGGAAATGGCTACACCTTC. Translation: CAISESIRFGNGYTF.

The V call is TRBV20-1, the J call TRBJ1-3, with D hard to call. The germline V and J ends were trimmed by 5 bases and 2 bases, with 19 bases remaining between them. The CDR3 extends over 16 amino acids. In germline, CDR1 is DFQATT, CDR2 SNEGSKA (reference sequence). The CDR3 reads CSAPDPLLKTGNTIYF. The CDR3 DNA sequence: TGCAGTGCTCCGGATCCGCTTCTTAAAACTGGAAACACCATATATTTT.

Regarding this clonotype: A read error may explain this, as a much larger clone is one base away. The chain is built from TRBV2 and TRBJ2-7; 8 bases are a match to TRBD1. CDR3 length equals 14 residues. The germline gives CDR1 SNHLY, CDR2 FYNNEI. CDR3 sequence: CAGKAGGTSYKQYF. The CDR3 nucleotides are TGTGCCGGGAAGGCAGGGGGCACTTCCTACAAGCAGTACTTC. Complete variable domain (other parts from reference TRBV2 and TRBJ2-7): EPEVTQTPSHQVTQMGQEVILRCVPISNHLYFYWYRQILGQKVEFLVSFYNNEISEKSEIFDDQFSVERPDGSNFTLKIRSTKLEDSAMYFCAGKAGGTSYKQYFGPGTRLTVT.

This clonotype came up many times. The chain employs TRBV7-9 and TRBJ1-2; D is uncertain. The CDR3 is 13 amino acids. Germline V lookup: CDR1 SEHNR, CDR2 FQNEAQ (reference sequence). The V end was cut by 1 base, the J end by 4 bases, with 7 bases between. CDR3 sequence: CASSLVGSYGYTF. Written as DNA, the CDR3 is TGTGCCAGCAGCTTAGTAGGGTCCTATGGCTACACCTTC.

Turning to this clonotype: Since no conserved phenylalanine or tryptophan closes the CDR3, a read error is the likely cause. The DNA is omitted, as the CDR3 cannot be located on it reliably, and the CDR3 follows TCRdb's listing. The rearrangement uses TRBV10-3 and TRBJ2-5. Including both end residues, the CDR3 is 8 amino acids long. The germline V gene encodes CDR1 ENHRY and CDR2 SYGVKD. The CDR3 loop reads CAISEGDS.

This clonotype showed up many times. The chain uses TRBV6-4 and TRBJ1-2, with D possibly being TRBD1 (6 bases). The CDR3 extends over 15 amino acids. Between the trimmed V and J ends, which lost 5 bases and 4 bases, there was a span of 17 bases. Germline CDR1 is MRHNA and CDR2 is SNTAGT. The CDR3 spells CASSPQGFGIYGYTF. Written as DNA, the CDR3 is TGTGCCAGCAGTCCACAGGGTTTCGGCATCTATGGCTACACCTTC.

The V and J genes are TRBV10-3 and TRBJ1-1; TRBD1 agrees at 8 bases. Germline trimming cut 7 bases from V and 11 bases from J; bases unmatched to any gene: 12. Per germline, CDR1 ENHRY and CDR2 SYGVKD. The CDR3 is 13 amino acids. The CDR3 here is CAIKGQEGPNAFF. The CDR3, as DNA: TGTGCCATCAAGGGACAGGAGGGTCCAAATGCTTTCTTT.

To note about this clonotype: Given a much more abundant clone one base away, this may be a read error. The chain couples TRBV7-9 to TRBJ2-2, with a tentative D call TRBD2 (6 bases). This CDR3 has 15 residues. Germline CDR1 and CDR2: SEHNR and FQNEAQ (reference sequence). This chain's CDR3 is CASTRWTTNTGGLFF. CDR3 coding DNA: TGTGCCAGCACCCGTTGGACTACGAACACCGGGGGGCTGTTTTTT.

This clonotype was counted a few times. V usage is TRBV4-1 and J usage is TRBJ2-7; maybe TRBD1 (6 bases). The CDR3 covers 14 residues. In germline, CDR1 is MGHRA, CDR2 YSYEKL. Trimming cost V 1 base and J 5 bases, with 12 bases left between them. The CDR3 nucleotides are TGCGCCAGCAGCCAAGTTACAGGGTCACACGAGCAGTACTTC. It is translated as CASSQVTGSHEQYF.

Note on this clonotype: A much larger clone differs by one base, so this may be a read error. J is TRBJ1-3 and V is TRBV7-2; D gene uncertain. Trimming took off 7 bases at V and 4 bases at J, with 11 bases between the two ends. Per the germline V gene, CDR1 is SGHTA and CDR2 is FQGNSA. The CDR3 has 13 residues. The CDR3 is CASNAAIGNTIYF. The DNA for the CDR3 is TGTGCCAGCAACGCGGCGATAGGAAACACCATATATTTT.

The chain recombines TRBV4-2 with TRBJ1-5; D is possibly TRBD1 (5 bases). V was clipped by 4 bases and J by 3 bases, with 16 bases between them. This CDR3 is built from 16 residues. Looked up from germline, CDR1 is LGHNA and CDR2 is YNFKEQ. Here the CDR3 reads CASSPRGVRVNQPQHF. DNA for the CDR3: TGTGCCAGCAGCCCTCGAGGGGTGCGAGTCAATCAGCCCCAGCATTTT.

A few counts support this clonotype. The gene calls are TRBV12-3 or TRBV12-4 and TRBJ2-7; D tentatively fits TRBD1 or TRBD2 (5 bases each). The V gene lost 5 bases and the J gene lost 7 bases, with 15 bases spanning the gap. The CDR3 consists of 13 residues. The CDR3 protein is CASSPGPPLEQYF. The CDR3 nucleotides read TGTGCCAGCAGTCCGGGACCGCCACTAGAGCAGTACTTC.

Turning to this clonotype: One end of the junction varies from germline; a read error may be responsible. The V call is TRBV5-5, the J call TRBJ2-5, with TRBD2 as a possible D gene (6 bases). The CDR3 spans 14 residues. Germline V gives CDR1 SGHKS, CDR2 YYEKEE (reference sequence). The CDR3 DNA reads TGCGCCAGCAGCTCAGTGGCGGGGCAAGAGACCCAGTACTTC. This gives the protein CASSSVAGQETQYF.

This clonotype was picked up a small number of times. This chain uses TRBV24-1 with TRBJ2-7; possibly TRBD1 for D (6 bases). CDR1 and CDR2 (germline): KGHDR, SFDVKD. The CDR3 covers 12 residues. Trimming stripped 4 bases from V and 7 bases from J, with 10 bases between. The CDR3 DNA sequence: TGTGCCACCAGTGAGGACAGCCCGGAGCAGTACTTC. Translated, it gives CATSEDSPEQYF.

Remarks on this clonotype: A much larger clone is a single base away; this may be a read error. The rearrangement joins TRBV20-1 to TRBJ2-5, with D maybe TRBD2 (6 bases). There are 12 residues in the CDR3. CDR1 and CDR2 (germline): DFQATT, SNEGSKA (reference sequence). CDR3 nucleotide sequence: TGCAGTGTTCCGACTAGACAAGGGACCCAGTACTTC. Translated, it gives CSVPTRQGTQYF.

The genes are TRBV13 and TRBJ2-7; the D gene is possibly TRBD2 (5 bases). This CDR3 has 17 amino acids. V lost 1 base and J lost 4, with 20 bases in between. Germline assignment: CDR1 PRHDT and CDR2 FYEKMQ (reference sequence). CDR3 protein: CASSLEYGEPMSYEQYF. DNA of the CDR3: TGTGCCAGCAGCTTAGAGTATGGGGAGCCAATGTCTTACGAGCAGTACTTC.

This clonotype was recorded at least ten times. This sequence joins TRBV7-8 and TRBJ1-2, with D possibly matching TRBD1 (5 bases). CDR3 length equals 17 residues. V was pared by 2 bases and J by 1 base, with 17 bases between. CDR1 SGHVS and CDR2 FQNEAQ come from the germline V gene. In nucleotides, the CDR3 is TGTGCCAGCAGCTTAAGTTGGCAGGGAAGCGATAACTATGGCTACACCTTC. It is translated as CASSLSWQGSDNYGYTF.